What follows describes a single T cell receptor (beta chain). The antigen remains undetermined. This entry comes from a study of cytomegalovirus exposure and HLA in healthy donors. Broader study findings: A later examination showed that TCR association rates differed by HLA locus, with DRB1 most and HLA-C fewest. With later analysis, a missense DCLRE1C variant became linked to TCR beta V- and J-gene trimming. In a later analysis, the majority of CMV-associated beta chains seemingly showed HLA restriction.

PCR was performed using 60 Vbeta and 13 Jbeta primers. Sequenced by immunoSEQ multiplex PCR; TCRdb stores in-frame clones only, minus some. The data contain fewer than 150,000 clones, around 85% of them singletons. V lost 5 bases to trimming and J lost 8 bases; unmatched junction nucleotides: 5. Germline V gene data show CDR1 as ENHRY and CDR2 as SYGVKD. CDR3 length equals 13 residues. Sequenced: PBMCs. The receptor's source is a woman in her thirties in good health and CMV-seropositive. The chain recombines TRBV10-3 with TRBJ1-4; 7 positions match TRBD1. Here the CDR3 DNA reads TGTGCCATCAGTCCCAGGGGGACAGAAAAACTGTTTTTT. Encoded protein: CAISPRGTEKLFF.